This T cell receptor beta chain was captured by sequencing in a study of early T cells in non-severe SARS-CoV-2 infection. Overall study findings and caveats: Anti-spike CD8 responses were favored in VDJdb matching, and private and CD4 specificities were missed.

The sample holds many counts of this clonotype. Its antigen remains unknown. Germline CDR1 WSHSY, CDR2 SAAADI. The CDR3 is 16 amino acids. V gave up 6 bases and J gave up 1 base; unmatched junction bases: 8. TCRdb re-called the 5' RACE reads with MiXCR, one entry per CDR3 protein. Among some 48,000 distinct CDR3 sequences, about 6% were seen once, and the ten largest hold under 8%. This TCR came from an adult who was a healthcare worker with PCR-confirmed SARS-CoV-2 infection or an uninfected control (not recorded which). This specimen consisted of whole blood, obtained at baseline. V is TRBV10-2 and J is TRBJ2-3, with TRBD2 matching over 9 bases. The CDR3 sequence is CASRPGASGGTDTQYF. The DNA for the CDR3 is TGCGCCAGCAGGCCTGGCGCTAGCGGGGGCACAGATACGCAGTATTTT.